The source of this T cell receptor beta chain is a study of Graves' ophthalmopathy and Graves' hyperthyroidism. The authors amplified TCR beta CDR3 regions from RNA transcripts. Second-round multiplex PCR followed a first-round RT-PCR using HTBI primers. Via MiXCR, TCRdb re-called the multiplex PCR reads, giving one row per CDR3 protein. The table includes 350,000 to 400,000 distinct CDR3 sequences, roughly 18% detected once. CDR1 is KGHSH, CDR2 LQKENI, per germline. Trimming took 0 bases from V and 11 from J, leaving 13 bases between them. The CDR3 runs 13 residues. On this clonotype itself: Just one base apart from a much larger clone, this may be a read error. The CDR3 ends on some other residue instead of the conserved phenylalanine or tryptophan, so this is likely a read error.

The study enrolled ophthalmopathy donors with moderate-to-severe activity, CAS ≥3, NOSPECS ≥4 and duration under 3 months. Input material: peripheral blood. The receptor comes from a woman aged 18-29 years with Graves' ophthalmopathy. The chain couples TRBV18 to TRBJ1-1; D is perhaps TRBD1 (5 bases). The CDR3 nucleotides are TGTGCCAGCTCACCACCGTATGTGGAGGGGGCTTTCCTT. Protein: CASSPPYVEGAFL.